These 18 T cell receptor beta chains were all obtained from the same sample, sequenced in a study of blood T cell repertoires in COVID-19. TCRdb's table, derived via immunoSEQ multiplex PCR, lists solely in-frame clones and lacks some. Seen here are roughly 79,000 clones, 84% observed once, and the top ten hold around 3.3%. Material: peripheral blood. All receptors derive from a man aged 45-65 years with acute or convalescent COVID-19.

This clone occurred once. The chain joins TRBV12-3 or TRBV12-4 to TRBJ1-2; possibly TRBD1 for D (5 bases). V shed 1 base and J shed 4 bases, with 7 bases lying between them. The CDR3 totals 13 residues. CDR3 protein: CASSLGGSYGYTF. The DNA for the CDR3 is TGTGCCAGCAGTTTAGGGGGCAGCTATGGCTACACCTTC.

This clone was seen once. Written as DNA, the CDR3 is TGTGCCAGCAGCCTCAGGGGGTTGAACACTGAAGCTTTCTTT. It codes for CASSLRGLNTEAFF. This chain joins TRBV5-4 and TRBJ1-1; 7 bases line up with TRBD1. This CDR3 spans 14 amino acids. The V gene's germline CDR1 is SGHNT and CDR2 YYREEE (reference sequence). V lost 4 bases and J lost 0; bases outside the gene matches: 3.

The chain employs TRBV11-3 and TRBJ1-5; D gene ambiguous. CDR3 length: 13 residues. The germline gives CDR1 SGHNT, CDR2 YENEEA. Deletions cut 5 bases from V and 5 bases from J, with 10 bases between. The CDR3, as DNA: TGTGCCAGCAGCGCCGGCCGGGATCAGCCCCAGCATTTT. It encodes CASSAGRDQPQHF.

The CDR3, as DNA: TGTGCCAGCAGCCTTGGACTAGCGAAAACATACGAGCAGTACTTC. This codes for CASSLGLAKTYEQYF. This sequence joins TRBV3-1 (or the pseudogene TRBV3-2) and TRBJ2-7; 9 nucleotides agree with TRBD2. The junction had 8 bases not matched to a gene; V was cut back by 4 bases and J by 4 bases. This CDR3 has 15 amino acids. CDR1 and CDR2 (germline): LGHDT, YNNKEL (reference sequence).

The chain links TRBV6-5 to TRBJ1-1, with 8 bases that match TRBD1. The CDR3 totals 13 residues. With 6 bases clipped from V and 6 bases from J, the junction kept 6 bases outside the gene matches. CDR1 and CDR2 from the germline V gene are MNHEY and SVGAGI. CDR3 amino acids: CASRAQGVAEAFF. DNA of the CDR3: TGTGCCAGCAGAGCACAGGGGGTCGCTGAAGCTTTCTTT.

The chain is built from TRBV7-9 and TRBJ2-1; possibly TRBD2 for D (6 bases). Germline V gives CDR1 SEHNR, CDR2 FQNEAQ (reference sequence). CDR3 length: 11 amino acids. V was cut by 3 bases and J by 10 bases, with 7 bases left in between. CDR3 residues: CASSLAGEQFF. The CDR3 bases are TGTGCCAGCAGCTTGGCGGGGGAGCAGTTCTTC.

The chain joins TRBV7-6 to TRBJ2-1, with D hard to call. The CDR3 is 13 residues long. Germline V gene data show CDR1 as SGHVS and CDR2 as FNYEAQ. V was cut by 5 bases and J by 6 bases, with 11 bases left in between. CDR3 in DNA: TGTGCCAGCAGCGGCTTAATAGCCAATGAGCAGTTCTTC. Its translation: CASSGLIANEQFF.

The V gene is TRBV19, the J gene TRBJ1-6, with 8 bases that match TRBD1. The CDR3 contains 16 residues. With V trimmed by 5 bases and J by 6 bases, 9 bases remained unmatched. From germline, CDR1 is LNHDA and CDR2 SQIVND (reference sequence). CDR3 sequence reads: CASSSRTGWRNSPLHF. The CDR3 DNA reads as TGTGCCAGTAGTTCTCGGACAGGGTGGCGTAATTCACCCCTCCACTTT.

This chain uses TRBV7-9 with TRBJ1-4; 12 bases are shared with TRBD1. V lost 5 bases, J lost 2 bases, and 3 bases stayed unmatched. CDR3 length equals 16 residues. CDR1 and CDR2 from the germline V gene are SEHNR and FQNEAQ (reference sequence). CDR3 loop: CASSGTGGLTNEKLFF. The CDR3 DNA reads TGTGCCAGCAGCGGGACAGGGGGCTTGACTAATGAAAAACTGTTTTTT.

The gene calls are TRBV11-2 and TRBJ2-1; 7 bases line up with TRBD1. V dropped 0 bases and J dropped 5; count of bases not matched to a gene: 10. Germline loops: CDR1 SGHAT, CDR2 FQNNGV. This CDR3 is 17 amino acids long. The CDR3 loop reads CASSLDRRTGRHNEQFF. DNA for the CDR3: TGTGCCAGCAGCTTAGATCGCAGGACAGGTCGACACAATGAGCAGTTCTTC.

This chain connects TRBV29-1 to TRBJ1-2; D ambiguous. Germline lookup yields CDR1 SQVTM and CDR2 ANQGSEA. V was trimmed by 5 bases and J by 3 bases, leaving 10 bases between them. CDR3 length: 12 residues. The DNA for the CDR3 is TGCAGCGTTCTCCTCAGCGACTATGGCTACACCTTC. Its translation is CSVLLSDYGYTF.

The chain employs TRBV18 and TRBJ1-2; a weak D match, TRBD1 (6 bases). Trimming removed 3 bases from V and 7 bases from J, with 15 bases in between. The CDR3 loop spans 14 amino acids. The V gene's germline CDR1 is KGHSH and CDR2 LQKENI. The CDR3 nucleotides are TGTGCCAGCTCACCGGGGGACACCAGGCCTGGCTACACCTTC. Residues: CASSPGDTRPGYTF.

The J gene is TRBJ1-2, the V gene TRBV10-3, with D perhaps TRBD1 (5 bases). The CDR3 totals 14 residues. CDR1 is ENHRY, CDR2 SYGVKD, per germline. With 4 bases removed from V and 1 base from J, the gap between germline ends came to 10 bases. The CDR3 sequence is CAISADSDNYGYTF. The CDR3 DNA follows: TGTGCCATCAGTGCAGACAGCGATAACTATGGCTACACCTTC.

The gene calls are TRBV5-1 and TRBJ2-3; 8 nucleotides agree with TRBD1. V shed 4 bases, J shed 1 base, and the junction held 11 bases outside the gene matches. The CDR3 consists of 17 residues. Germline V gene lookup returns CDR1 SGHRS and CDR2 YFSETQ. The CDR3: CASSGSIQGGRTDTQYF. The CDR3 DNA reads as TGCGCCAGCAGCGGATCGATACAGGGGGGTCGCACAGATACGCAGTATTTT.

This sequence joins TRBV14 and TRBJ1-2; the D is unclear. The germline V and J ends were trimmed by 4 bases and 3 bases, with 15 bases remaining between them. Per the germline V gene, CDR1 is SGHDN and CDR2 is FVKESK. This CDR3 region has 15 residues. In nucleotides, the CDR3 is TGTGCCAGCAGCCCGAGGAGATGGGGAGACTATGGCTACACCTTC. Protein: CASSPRRWGDYGYTF.

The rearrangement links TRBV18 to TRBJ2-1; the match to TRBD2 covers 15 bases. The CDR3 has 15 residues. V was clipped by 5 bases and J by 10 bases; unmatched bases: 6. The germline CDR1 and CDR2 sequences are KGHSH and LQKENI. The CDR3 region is CASSYWTSGGAEQFF. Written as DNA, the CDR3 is TGTGCCAGCTCATACTGGACTAGCGGGGGGGCGGAGCAGTTCTTC.

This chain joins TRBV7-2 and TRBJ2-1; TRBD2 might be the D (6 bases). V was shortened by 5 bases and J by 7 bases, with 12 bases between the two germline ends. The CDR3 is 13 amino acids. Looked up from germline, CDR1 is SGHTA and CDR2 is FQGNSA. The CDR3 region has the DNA TGTGCCAGCAGCCTAAGCGGAGGGAATGAGCAGTTCTTC. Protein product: CASSLSGGNEQFF.

The CDR3, as DNA: TGTGCCAGCAGCTTAGATCGGCAGGGGTCTCAGTACTTC. Protein: CASSLDRQGSQYF. This chain links TRBV11-3 with TRBJ2-5; perhaps TRBD1 as D (6 bases). CDR3 length: 13 amino acids. V shed 0 bases and J shed 11 bases, with 13 bases lying between them. From germline, CDR1 is SGHNT and CDR2 YENEEA.